Listed below are T cell receptor beta chains from one sample, sequenced in a study of blood T cell repertoires in COVID-19. This table comes from immunoSEQ multiplex PCR, and its TCRdb copy is limited to in-frame clones, with some not included. The data hold 400,000 to 450,000 clones, with about nine tenths observed a single time. Sequenced material: peripheral blood. The receptors here all came from a woman aged 25 to 39 with active or convalescent COVID-19. The CDR3 runs from the conserved cysteine through the conserved F or W. A D gene is named only where the DNA matches it firmly. The size field is filled for only some rows; it gives once, few, many or a size class.

TGTGCCAGCAGTGCCATGGGACTAGTGGAAGAGACCCAGTACTTC | CASSAMGLVEETQYF | TRBD2 | . | TRBJ2-5 | TRBV25-1
TGCGCCAGCAGCGGCGGGGAGGGTCCGAGAGCTAACTATGGCTACACCTTC | CASSGGEGPRANYGYTF | . | . | TRBJ1-2 | TRBV5-1
TGTGCCAGCAGCCACGGACGGGGGACCTACGAGCAGTACTTC | CASSHGRGTYEQYF | . | many | TRBJ2-7 | TRBV7-2
TGTGCCAGCAGCGATATAGGGGTAGGCAATCAGCCCCAGCATTTT | CASSDIGVGNQPQHF | . | . | TRBJ1-5 | TRBV2
TGTGCCAGCAGCCCCGGGACAGGGAGCTATGGCTACACCTTC | CASSPGTGSYGYTF | TRBD1 | . | TRBJ1-2 | TRBV5-6
TGTGCCAGCAGATCTGGGGCGAGTAGTCAGCCCCAGCATTTT | CASRSGASSQPQHF | . | . | TRBJ1-5 | TRBV27
TGTGCCAGTAGTCTGACAGGGGACAATCAGCCCCAGCATTTT | CASSLTGDNQPQHF | TRBD1 | few | TRBJ1-5 | TRBV19
TGTGCCAGCAGCCAAGATTTGTCAGAAATAAACTATGGCTACACCTTC | CASSQDLSEINYGYTF | . | . | TRBJ1-2 | TRBV3-1/TRBV3-2
TGTGCCACCAGCAGTGGGGCGGTGGGTCGCAACTATGGCTACACCTTC | CATSSGAVGRNYGYTF | . | . | TRBJ1-2 | TRBV15
TGTGCCAGCAGTGAAAATAAGGGGAATGGCTACACCTTC | CASSENKGNGYTF | . | once | TRBJ1-2 | TRBV6-1
TGTGCCAGCAGTGAAGCTTTGGCGGGGGCGGAGACCCAGTACTTC | CASSEALAGAETQYF | . | . | TRBJ2-5 | TRBV6-1
TGCGCCAGCAGCTTGGTTGTTGGGGAGATCGCCTACAATGAGCAGTTCTTC | CASSLVVGEIAYNEQFF | . | . | TRBJ2-1 | TRBV5-1
TGTGCCAGCTCACCAGGGACAAGTTATATCTCTGGGGCCAACGTCCTGACTTTC | CASSPGTSYISGANVLTF | . | . | TRBJ2-6 | TRBV18
TGTGCCATCAGTGAGCCAGGACTAGCGACAGATACGCAGTATTTT | CAISEPGLATDTQYF | TRBD2 | . | TRBJ2-3 | TRBV10-3
TGTGCCAGCAGCCAGGGGGCCAATAATTCACCCCTCCACTTT | CASSQGANNSPLHF | . | . | TRBJ1-6 | TRBV3-1/TRBV3-2
TGCGCCAGCAGCCAAGAATCCGGGACAGTCTCTGGAAACACCATATATTTT | CASSQESGTVSGNTIYF | TRBD1 | . | TRBJ1-3 | TRBV4-1
TGTGCCAGCAGCTTAGCGATTAGCGGGGGCTCTTATACGCAGTATTTT | CASSLAISGGSYTQYF | TRBD2 | once | TRBJ2-3 | TRBV7-8
TGTGCCAGCTCACCGGGCAGGTTGAACACTGAAGCTTTCTTT | CASSPGRLNTEAFF | . | . | TRBJ1-1 | TRBV18
TGTGCCAGCAGACCATGGGACAACAGACAGTATGGCTACACCTTC | CASRPWDNRQYGYTF | . | few | TRBJ1-2 | TRBV5-4
TGTGCCAGCAGTGAAGAGATACGGGAACGTAGCGGCTACACCTTC | CASSEEIRERSGYTF | . | once | TRBJ1-2 | TRBV6-1
TGTGCCAGCAGCTTTTCCTTAGCGGGTCAAGAGACCCAGTACTTC | CASSFSLAGQETQYF | TRBD2 | . | TRBJ2-5 | TRBV7-9
TGTGCCAGCAGCTTGGGGGGACAGGGGTTCTACGAGCAGTACTTC | CASSLGGQGFYEQYF | TRBD1 | . | TRBJ2-7 | TRBV5-8
TGTGCCAGCAGCCAAGTGGACAAGCGCTCCTACAATGAGCAGTTCTTC | CASSQVDKRSYNEQFF | . | once | TRBJ2-1 | TRBV3-1/TRBV3-2
TGTGCCAGCATACGGACAGGGATTGGTCCTGAAGCTTTCTTT | CASIRTGIGPEAFF | TRBD1 | . | TRBJ1-1 | TRBV6-5
TGTGCCAGCAGCTGGGACAGGGTGCCTGAAGCTTTCTTT | CASSWDRVPEAFF | TRBD1 | . | TRBJ1-1 | TRBV5-5
TGTGCCAGCAGTCCCCGAAACAGGTACGAGCAGTACTTC | CASSPRNRYEQYF | . | . | TRBJ2-7 | TRBV6-5
TGTGCCAGCACTAGCCTCAGCTCCTACGAGCAGTACTTC | CASTSLSSYEQYF | . | . | TRBJ2-7 | TRBV6-5
TGTGCCAGCAGTTTCCGGGACAGGGGCACTGAAGCTTTCTTT | CASSFRDRGTEAFF | TRBD1 | . | TRBJ1-1 | TRBV27
TGTGCCAGCAGCTTAGGCCTCTTCGACAGGGCCGATGAAGCTTTCTTT | CASSLGLFDRADEAFF | TRBD1 | . | TRBJ1-1 | TRBV7-9
TGTGCCAGCAGCCACCGGCCAGGGACAGGGAGGGATGAAAAACTGTTTTTT | CASSHRPGTGRDEKLFF | TRBD1 | . | TRBJ1-4 | TRBV7-2
TGTGCCAGCAGCGCCGTAGGGGGAGTGGCTTTCTTT | CASSAVGGVAFF | . | . | TRBJ1-1 | TRBV12-3/TRBV12-4
TGCGCCAGCAGCTGGATCTCTCAGGGGGCCGGGGAGCTGTTTTTT | CASSWISQGAGELFF | TRBD1 | . | TRBJ2-2 | TRBV5-1
TGTGCCAGCACCAAGTACCTAGGCGAGCAGTACTTC | CASTKYLGEQYF | . | . | TRBJ2-7 | TRBV5-6
TGTGCCAGCTCTCCGAACAGGGCGTACACTGAAGCTTTCTTT | CASSPNRAYTEAFF | . | . | TRBJ1-1 | TRBV18
TGTGCCACCAGCAGTAGCGGGGGGGCGGGGAATGAGCAGTTCTTC | CATSSSGGAGNEQFF | TRBD2 | . | TRBJ2-1 | TRBV15
TGTGCCAGCAACACACCGAACACTGAAGCTTTCTTT | CASNTPNTEAFF | . | . | TRBJ1-1 | TRBV19
TGTGCCAGCAGCTTAGCCCAGGGCCGGTCCGGGGAAAAACTGTTTTTT | CASSLAQGRSGEKLFF | . | . | TRBJ1-4 | TRBV11-2
TGCGCCAGCTCAGACACGGGAGGTCTAAAGACGCAGTATTTT | CASSDTGGLKTQYF | TRBD2 | . | TRBJ2-3 | TRBV5-1
TGCAGCGTCCAGGGACAGGCGGCTAACTATGGCTACACCTTC | CSVQGQAANYGYTF | TRBD1 | . | TRBJ1-2 | TRBV29-1
TGTGCCAGTAGTATAGTCCCTGGACAGCAGAACACCATATATTTT | CASSIVPGQQNTIYF | . | . | TRBJ1-3 | TRBV19
TGCGCCAGCAGCCAAGATCAGGACGAGGGGGGGGACGAGCAGTACTTC | CASSQDQDEGGDEQYF | . | . | TRBJ2-7 | TRBV4-1
TGCGCCAGCAGCCAAGAGTGGGGGGGTTTGCAGAACACTGAAGCTTTCTTT | CASSQEWGGLQNTEAFF | . | . | TRBJ1-1 | TRBV4-1
TGTGCCAGCAGCCAAGATTCGGTCGGGGTCCTCAATGAAAAACTGTTTTTT | CASSQDSVGVLNEKLFF | . | few | TRBJ1-4 | TRBV3-1/TRBV3-2
TGCGCCAGCAGCCAAGAAGGACAGCTTGGGGGAATTAAAGAGACCCAGTACTTC | CASSQEGQLGGIKETQYF | . | once | TRBJ2-5 | TRBV4-1
TGTGCCAGCAGCGTGGGAGCAGGGGCCGCTTTAGGCACTGAAGCTTTCTTT | CASSVGAGAALGTEAFF | . | . | TRBJ1-1 | TRBV9
TGCGCCAGCAGCTCAGTCGCTAGCGGGAGGTTATACAATGAGCAGTTCTTC | CASSSVASGRLYNEQFF | TRBD2 | . | TRBJ2-1 | TRBV5-1
TGTGCCAGCACCCTGACAGGGGGCGAGCAGTACTTC | CASTLTGGEQYF | TRBD1 | few | TRBJ2-7 | TRBV2
TGTGCCTGGAGTGTAGGGACAAGCCACGTCCTCTTT | CAWSVGTSHVLF | . | . | TRBJ1-6 | TRBV30
TGCGCCAGCAGTCAATCGCGGCTCCCTAGCGGGGGTTCCTACGAGCAGTACTTC | CASSQSRLPSGGSYEQYF | TRBD2 | . | TRBJ2-7 | TRBV23-1
TGTGCCAGCAGCTTAGCGACAGGGGTGACTCAGCCCCAGCATTTT | CASSLATGVTQPQHF | TRBD1 | . | TRBJ1-5 | TRBV7-2
TGTGCCAGCAGCCCGCCGTCGCTAGCGGGGGGGCGCAATGAGCAGTTCTTC | CASSPPSLAGGRNEQFF | TRBD2 | few | TRBJ2-1 | TRBV13
TGTGCCAGCAGCTATTATATTGGCGGGGGGGGTCATGAGCAGTTCTTC | CASSYYIGGGGHEQFF | TRBD2 | . | TRBJ2-1 | TRBV11-2
TGTGCCAGCACCAGCTTTGGGCCGACAGGATACACAGATACGCAGTATTTT | CASTSFGPTGYTDTQYF | . | . | TRBJ2-3 | TRBV2
TGTGCCAGCACCGATCCTGTACAGGGGTATGGCTACACCTTC | CASTDPVQGYGYTF | TRBD1 | . | TRBJ1-2 | TRBV6-5